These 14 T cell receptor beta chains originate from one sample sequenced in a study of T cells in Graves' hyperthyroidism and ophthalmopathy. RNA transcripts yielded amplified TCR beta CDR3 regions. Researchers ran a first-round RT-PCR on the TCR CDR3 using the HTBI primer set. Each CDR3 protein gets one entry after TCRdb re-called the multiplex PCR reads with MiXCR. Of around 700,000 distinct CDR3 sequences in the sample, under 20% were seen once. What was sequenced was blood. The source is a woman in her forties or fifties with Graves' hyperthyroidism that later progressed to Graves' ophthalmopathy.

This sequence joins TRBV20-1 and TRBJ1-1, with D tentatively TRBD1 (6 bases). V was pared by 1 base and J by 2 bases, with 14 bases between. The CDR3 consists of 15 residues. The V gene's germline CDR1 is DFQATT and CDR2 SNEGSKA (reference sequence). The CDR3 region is CSARVPETGNTEAFF. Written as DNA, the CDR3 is TGCAGTGCTAGAGTCCCCGAGACAGGAAACACTGAAGCTTTCTTT.

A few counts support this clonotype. The CDR3 sequence is CSARKTSGGADTQYF. CDR3 DNA sequence: TGCAGTGCTAGAAAAACTAGCGGCGGGGCAGATACGCAGTATTTT. The V and J genes are TRBV20-1 and TRBJ2-3; 8 nucleotides align to TRBD2. This CDR3 is 15 amino acids long. The V gene end was trimmed by 2 bases and the J gene end by 4 bases; junction bases not matched to a gene: 8. The germline V gene encodes CDR1 DFQATT and CDR2 SNEGSKA (reference sequence).

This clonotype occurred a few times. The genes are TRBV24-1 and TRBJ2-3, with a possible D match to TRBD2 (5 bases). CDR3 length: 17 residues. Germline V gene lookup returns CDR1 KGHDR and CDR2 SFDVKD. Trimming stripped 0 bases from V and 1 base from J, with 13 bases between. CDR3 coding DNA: TGTGCCACCAGTGATTTGGGCCAGGAGGACGGCACAGATACGCAGTATTTT. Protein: CATSDLGQEDGTDTQYF.

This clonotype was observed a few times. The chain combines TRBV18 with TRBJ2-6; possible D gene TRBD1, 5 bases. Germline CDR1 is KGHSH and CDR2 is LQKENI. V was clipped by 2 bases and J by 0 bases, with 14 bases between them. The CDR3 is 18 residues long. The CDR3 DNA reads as TGTGCCAGCTCACCAACCTTATTAGGGGCCTCTGGGGCCAACGTCCTGACTTTC. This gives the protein CASSPTLLGASGANVLTF.

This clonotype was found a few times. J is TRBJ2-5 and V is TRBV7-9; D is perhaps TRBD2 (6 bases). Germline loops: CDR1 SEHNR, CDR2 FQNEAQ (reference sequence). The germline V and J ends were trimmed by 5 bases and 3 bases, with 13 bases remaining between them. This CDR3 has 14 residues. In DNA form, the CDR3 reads TGTGCCAGCAGCCAGCGGGCGCAGAAAGAGACCCAGTACTTC. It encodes CASSQRAQKETQYF.

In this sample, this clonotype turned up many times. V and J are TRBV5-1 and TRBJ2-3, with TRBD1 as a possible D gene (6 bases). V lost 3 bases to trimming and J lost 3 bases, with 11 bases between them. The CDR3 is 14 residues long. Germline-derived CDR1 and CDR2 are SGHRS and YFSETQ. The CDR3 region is CASSSGVRTDTQYF. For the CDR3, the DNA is TGCGCCAGCAGCTCAGGGGTGAGAACAGATACGCAGTATTTT.

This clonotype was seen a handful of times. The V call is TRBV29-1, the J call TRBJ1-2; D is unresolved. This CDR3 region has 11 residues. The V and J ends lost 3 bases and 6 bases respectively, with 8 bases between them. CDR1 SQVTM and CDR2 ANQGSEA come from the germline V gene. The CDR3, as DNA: TGCAGCGTTGACGCCGGGAATGGCTACACCTTC. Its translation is CSVDAGNGYTF.

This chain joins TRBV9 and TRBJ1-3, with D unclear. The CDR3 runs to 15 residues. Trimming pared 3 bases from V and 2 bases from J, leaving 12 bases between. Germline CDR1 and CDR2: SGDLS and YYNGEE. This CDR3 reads CASSDDAGPGNTIYF. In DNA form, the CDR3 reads TGTGCCAGCAGCGACGACGCCGGCCCTGGAAACACCATATATTTT.

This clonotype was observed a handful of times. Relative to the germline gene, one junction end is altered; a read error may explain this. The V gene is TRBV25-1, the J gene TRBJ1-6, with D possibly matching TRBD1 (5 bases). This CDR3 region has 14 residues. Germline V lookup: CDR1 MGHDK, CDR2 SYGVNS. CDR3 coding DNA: TGTGCCAGCAGTGAATTTGGGGACGTGTCACTCCTCCACTTT. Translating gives CASSEFGDVSLLHF.

This CDR3 reads CASSLEPGPTEAFF. The DNA of the CDR3 is TGTGCCAGCAGCTTAGAACCGGGACCCACTGAAGCTTTCTTT. V gene TRBV7-2 combines with J gene TRBJ1-1; D might be TRBD1 (5 bases). The CDR3 is 14 amino acids. Trimming removed 1 base from V and 4 bases from J, with 10 bases in between. Germline values: CDR1 SGHTA, CDR2 FQGNSA.

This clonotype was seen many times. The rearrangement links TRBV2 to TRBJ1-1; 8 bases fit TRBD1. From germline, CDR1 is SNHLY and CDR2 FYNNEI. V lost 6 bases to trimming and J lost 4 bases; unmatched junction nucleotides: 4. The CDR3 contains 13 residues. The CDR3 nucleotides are TGTGCCAGCAGGGGACAGGCGTCCACTGAAGCTTTCTTT. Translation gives CASRGQASTEAFF.

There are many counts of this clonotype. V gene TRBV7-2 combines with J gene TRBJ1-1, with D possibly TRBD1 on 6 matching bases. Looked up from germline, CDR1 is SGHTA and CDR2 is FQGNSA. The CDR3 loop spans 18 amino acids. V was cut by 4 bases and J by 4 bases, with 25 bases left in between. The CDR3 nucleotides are TGTGCCAGCAGCTCGGGGCAGGGGACGATCAATAGGCGCACTGAAGCTTTCTTT. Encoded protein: CASSSGQGTINRRTEAFF.

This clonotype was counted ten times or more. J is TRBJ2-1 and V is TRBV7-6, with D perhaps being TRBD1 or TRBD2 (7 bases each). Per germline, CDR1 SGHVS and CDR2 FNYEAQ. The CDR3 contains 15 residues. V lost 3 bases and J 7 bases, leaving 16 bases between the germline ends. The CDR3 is CASSLAGDRDNEQFF. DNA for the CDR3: TGTGCCAGCAGCTTGGCGGGGGACAGAGATAATGAGCAGTTCTTC.

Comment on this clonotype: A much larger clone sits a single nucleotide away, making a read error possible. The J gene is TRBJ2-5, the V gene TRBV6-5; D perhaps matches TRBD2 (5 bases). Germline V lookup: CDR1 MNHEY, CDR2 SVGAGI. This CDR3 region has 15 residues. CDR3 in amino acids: CASSLIEEAQETRYF. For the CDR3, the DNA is TGTGCCAGCAGTTTGATAGAGGAGGCGCAAGAGACCCGGTACTTC.